The TCR beta chain under discussion was sequenced for a study of OX40 agonist ivuxolimab in advanced cancers. Study-level information: The group had a mean age of about 60 years, ranged from roughly 20 to 80, and was 82.7% male.

Some clones are missing from TCRdb's copy, which holds only in-frame ones; the method was immunoSEQ multiplex PCR. The data show tens of thousands of clones, 75% to 85% seen once. This CDR3 comprises 18 residues. CDR1 SEHNR and CDR2 FQNEAQ come from the germline V gene (reference sequence). V lost 1 base and J 0 bases, leaving 17 bases between the germline ends. The rearrangement links TRBV7-9 to TRBJ2-3; perhaps D is TRBD1 or TRBD2 (5 bases each). Source: CD4+ or CD8+ T cells sorted from blood, taken in a trial of the OX40 agonist ivuxolimab. This clonotype originated in an adult with an advanced solid tumor such as melanoma, head and neck, liver or kidney cancer. This CDR3 reads CASSLGRDPLFSTDTQYF. The CDR3 DNA follows: TGTGCCAGCAGCTTAGGCCGGGACCCACTTTTTAGCACAGATACGCAGTATTTT. Drawing the rest from reference TRBV7-9 and TRBJ2-3, the complete variable domain is DTGVSQNPRHKITKRGQNVTFRCDPISEHNRLYWYRQTLGQGPEFLTYFQNEAQLEKSRLLSDRFSAERPKGSFSTLEIQRTEQGDSAMYLCASSLGRDPLFSTDTQYFGPGTRLTVL.